Listed here are 27 T cell receptor beta chains from one sample, sequenced in a study of T cell responses to AZD1222 COVID-19 vaccine. The table came from immunoSEQ multiplex PCR; TCRdb's copy has only in-frame clones and leaves some out. The sample has about 73,000 clones; about nine tenths are singletons. The specimen was peripheral blood, collected on day 0 of AZD1222 vaccination. Receptors were obtained from an adult in good health.

Points on this clone: The sample holds other DNA sequences that translate to the same CDR3. The genes are TRBV7-2 and TRBJ2-7; 8 nucleotides agree with TRBD2. Losses at the gene ends were 3 bases for V and 1 base for J; bases not matched to a gene: 5. This CDR3 has 15 amino acids. CDR1 and CDR2 (germline): SGHTA, FQGNSA. The CDR3 here is CASSLGLAGSYEQYF. DNA of the CDR3: TGTGCCAGCAGCTTGGGTTTAGCGGGATCCTACGAGCAGTACTTC. Full variable domain (missing parts from reference TRBV7-2 and TRBJ2-7): GAGVSQSPSNKVTEKGKDVELRCDPISGHTALYWYRQSLGQGLEFLIYFQGNSAPDKSGLPSDRFSAERTGGSVSTLTIQRTQQEDSAVYLCASSLGLAGSYEQYFGPGTRLTVT.

The chain couples TRBV11-2 to TRBJ2-1; TRBD2 matches 8 bases. The CDR3 covers 17 residues. After removal of 7 bases from V and 0 bases from J, the junction contained 11 bases not matched to a gene. Germline CDR1 and CDR2: SGHAT and FQNNGV. The CDR3 sequence: CASTEGLTSGSYNEQFF. The CDR3 DNA reads as TGTGCCAGCACCGAAGGACTCACTAGCGGCTCCTACAATGAGCAGTTCTTC. Full variable domain (remainder filled in from reference TRBV11-2 and TRBJ2-1): EAGVAQSPRYKIIEKRQSVAFWCNPISGHATLYWYQQILGQGPKLLIQFQNNGVVDDSQLPKDRFSAERLKGVDSTLKIQPAKLEDSAVYLCASTEGLTSGSYNEQFFGPGTRLTVL.

This clone has a handful of counts. Other DNA sequences in this sample translate to the same CDR3. V usage is TRBV5-1 and J usage is TRBJ1-2; the match to TRBD1 covers 11 bases. V lost 0 bases, J lost 7 bases, and 2 bases stayed unmatched. Germline CDR1 and CDR2: SGHRS and YFSETQ. The length of the CDR3 is 14 residues. CDR3 residues: CASSLAGTGGGYTF. The CDR3 region has the DNA TGCGCCAGCAGCTTGGCCGGGACAGGGGGTGGCTACACCTTC.

This rearrangement joins TRBV24-1 to TRBJ1-1; possible D gene TRBD1, 5 bases. This CDR3 region has 15 residues. Germline lookup yields CDR1 KGHDR and CDR2 SFDVKD. V was shortened by 4 bases and J by 0 bases, with 11 bases between the two germline ends. CDR3 nucleotide sequence: TGTGCCACCAGTGACTCAGGGAGGATGAACACTGAAGCTTTCTTT. Protein: CATSDSGRMNTEAFF.

V gene TRBV28 combines with J gene TRBJ1-1, with unresolved D. The CDR3 runs to 15 residues. CDR1 is MDHEN, CDR2 SYDVKM, per germline. V lost 3 bases, J lost 4 bases, and 15 bases lay in between. Here the CDR3 reads CASSFPPDGGTEAFF. The CDR3 DNA reads TGTGCCAGCAGTTTTCCACCTGACGGAGGCACTGAAGCTTTCTTT.

The chain links TRBV11-2 to TRBJ2-1; D unclear. Germline assignment: CDR1 SGHAT and CDR2 FQNNGV. Trimming cost V 8 bases and J 5 bases, with 4 bases left between them. This CDR3 has 10 amino acids. The CDR3 DNA follows: TGTGCCAGCCGGAACAATGAGCAGTTCTTC. It encodes CASRNNEQFF.

The count of this clone is one. The gene calls are TRBV10-2 and TRBJ2-1, with 7 bases lining up with TRBD2. The germline V gene has CDR1 WSHSY and CDR2 SAAADI. J was trimmed by 4 bases and V by 4 bases; bases with no gene match: 10. CDR3 length: 16 amino acids. CDR3 residues: CASSVLRELGYNEQFF. Here the CDR3 DNA reads TGCGCCAGCAGTGTCCTGCGGGAGCTAGGTTACAATGAGCAGTTCTTC.

CDR3 region: CASSSMGGSDTGELFF. CDR3 sequence (DNA): TGTGCCAGTAGTAGCATGGGGGGCTCGGACACCGGGGAGCTGTTTTTT. The genes are TRBV19 and TRBJ2-2; D could derive from TRBD1 or TRBD2 (6 bases each). Germline CDR1 and CDR2: LNHDA and SQIVND (reference sequence). The CDR3 contains 16 residues. The ends were cut back, 4 bases at V and 3 bases at J, with 15 bases in the middle.

The chain employs TRBV5-1 and TRBJ2-3; no definite D call. The CDR3 is made up of 13 amino acids. The V end was cut by 4 bases, the J end by 0 bases, with 6 bases between. Germline loops: CDR1 SGHRS, CDR2 YFSETQ. Here the CDR3 DNA reads TGCGCCAGCAGCCTGGACAGCACAGATACGCAGTATTTT. Translation: CASSLDSTDTQYF.

The chain joins TRBV5-4 to TRBJ2-7; D remains unclear. The CDR3 contains 11 residues. Germline V gene data show CDR1 as SGHNT and CDR2 as YYREEE (reference sequence). V was trimmed by 3 bases and J by 4 bases, leaving 5 bases between them. The CDR3 loop is CASSSEYEQYF. The CDR3 nucleotides read TGTGCCAGCAGCTCGGAGTACGAGCAGTACTTC.

The chain carries TRBV5-6 and TRBJ1-1, with D hard to call. Germline values: CDR1 SGHDT, CDR2 YYEEEE. This CDR3 is built from 14 residues. The germline V and J ends were trimmed by 0 bases and 4 bases, with 10 bases remaining between them. CDR3 protein: CASSLVPGSTEAFF. The CDR3 region has the DNA TGTGCCAGCAGCTTGGTACCTGGGAGCACTGAAGCTTTCTTT.

The sample holds one count of this clone. The rearrangement links TRBV7-9 to TRBJ1-5; no clear D. The ends were cut back, 5 bases at V and 5 bases at J, with 16 bases in the middle. Germline V gene data show CDR1 as SEHNR and CDR2 as FQNEAQ (reference sequence). CDR3 length: 15 residues. The CDR3 spells CASSGTGAYDQPQHF. CDR3 bases: TGTGCCAGCAGCGGAACTGGAGCGTATGATCAGCCCCAGCATTTT.

The V call is TRBV5-5, the J call TRBJ2-7; 9 bases are shared with TRBD1. The germline gives CDR1 SGHKS, CDR2 YYEKEE (reference sequence). V was pared by 3 bases and J by 5 bases, with 3 bases of the junction left unmatched. This CDR3 region has 13 residues. The CDR3 protein is CASSSGQGDEQYF. The CDR3 region has the DNA TGTGCCAGCAGCTCGGGACAGGGAGACGAGCAGTACTTC.

The CDR3 spells CASSLSSSWNEQFF. The CDR3 bases are TGTGCCAGCAGCTTGAGTAGTTCCTGGAATGAGCAGTTCTTC. The V gene is TRBV5-6, the J gene TRBJ2-1; D is undetermined. The length of the CDR3 is 14 residues. V was trimmed by 1 base and J by 7 bases, leaving 12 bases between them. Germline V CDR1 and CDR2: SGHDT, YYEEEE.

The gene calls are TRBV5-4 and TRBJ2-7, with D tentatively TRBD1 (6 bases). CDR1 and CDR2 from the germline V gene are SGHNT and YYREEE (reference sequence). The CDR3 extends over 12 amino acids. V was cut by 8 bases and J by 4 bases, with 13 bases left in between. The CDR3 reads CASERRGYEQYF. The CDR3 coding sequence is TGTGCCAGTGAGCGCAGGGGTTACGAGCAGTACTTC. The full variable domain, its missing parts supplied by reference TRBV5-4 and TRBJ2-7, is ETGVTQSPTHLIKTRGQQVTLRCSSQSGHNTVSWYQQALGQGPQFIFQYYREEENGRGNFPPRFSGLQFPNYSSELNVNALELDDSALYLCASERRGYEQYFGPGTRLTVT.

This clone is a singleton in its sample. The chain carries TRBV28 and TRBJ1-2; 9 bases fit TRBD1. The CDR3 extends over 14 amino acids. Germline assignment: CDR1 MDHEN and CDR2 SYDVKM. After removal of 5 bases from V and 7 bases from J, the junction contained 8 bases not matched to a gene. CDR3 nucleotides: TGTGCCAGCAGTCTCAGCACAGGGGGCGGTGGCTACACCTTC. Translation: CASSLSTGGGGYTF.

The J gene is TRBJ2-1, the V gene TRBV19, with 7 bases identical to TRBD2. There are 15 residues in the CDR3. Germline lookup yields CDR1 LNHDA and CDR2 SQIVND (reference sequence). With V trimmed by 1 base and J by 8 bases, 8 bases remained unmatched. The CDR3 DNA reads TGTGCCAGTAGTATAGGGTCGGGAGGAGTGGATGAGCAGTTCTTC. Protein sequence: CASSIGSGGVDEQFF.

The V and J genes are TRBV19 and TRBJ1-5; D unresolved. CDR1 LNHDA and CDR2 SQIVND come from the germline V gene (reference sequence). The CDR3 is made up of 13 amino acids. Trimming removed 3 bases at V and 5 bases at J, with 8 bases between. CDR3 DNA: TGTGCCAGTAGTATCAACTTTTATCAGCCCCAGCATTTT. It encodes CASSINFYQPQHF.

This clone was observed a single time. The chain links TRBV12-5 to TRBJ1-2; 7 bases align to TRBD1. V trimming: 6 bases; J trimming: 0 bases; junction bases outside the gene matches: 7. The germline V gene encodes CDR1 LGHNT and CDR2 FRNRAP. The CDR3 totals 15 residues. This chain's CDR3 is CASGRGTGANYGYTF. The DNA for the CDR3 is TGTGCTAGTGGACGCGGCACAGGGGCTAACTATGGCTACACCTTC.

The chain employs TRBV6-4 and TRBJ2-3, with 7 bases identical to TRBD1. With 4 bases clipped from V and 1 base from J, the junction kept 2 bases outside the gene matches. This CDR3 is 14 amino acids long. Per the germline V gene, CDR1 is MRHNA and CDR2 is SNTAGT. For the CDR3, the DNA is TGTGCCAGCAGTGGTACAGGGGGCACAGATACGCAGTATTTT. Amino acid sequence: CASSGTGGTDTQYF.

This chain connects TRBV10-3 to TRBJ2-3, with 8 nucleotides matching TRBD2. Germline V gives CDR1 ENHRY, CDR2 SYGVKD. The CDR3 length is 15 residues. V dropped 5 bases and J dropped 0; count of bases not matched to a gene: 4. CDR3 loop: CAISLAGPSTDTQYF. The DNA for the CDR3 is TGTGCCATCAGTTTAGCGGGGCCTAGCACAGATACGCAGTATTTT.

The CDR3, as DNA: TGTGCCAGCAGCCCGGGACAGGGGGCAGGCGGAAGCAATCAGCCCCAGCATTTT. Translating it yields CASSPGQGAGGSNQPQHF. The rearrangement joins TRBV28 to TRBJ1-5; TRBD1 aligns across 12 bases. Germline V gives CDR1 MDHEN, CDR2 SYDVKM. The CDR3 is 18 residues long. Unmatched junction bases numbered 10, after V lost 6 bases and J lost 1 base.

This chain joins TRBV27 and TRBJ1-1, with a possible D match to TRBD1 (6 bases). CDR3 size: 16 residues. The V end was cut by 4 bases, the J end by 0 bases, with 15 bases between. In germline, CDR1 is MNHEY, CDR2 SMNVEV (reference sequence). CDR3: CASSSAGAKVNTEAFF. Written as DNA, the CDR3 is TGTGCCAGCAGTTCCGCAGGGGCGAAGGTGAACACTGAAGCTTTCTTT.

The J gene is TRBJ1-2, the V gene TRBV4-1, with D possibly TRBD1 on 6 matching bases. The CDR3 has 17 amino acids. Trimming pared 0 bases from V and 5 bases from J, leaving 19 bases between. Germline V gene sequence: CDR1 MGHRA, CDR2 YSYEKL. The CDR3 region has the DNA TGCGCCAGCAGCCAAGATCGTATAGGACAGAATTCGTATGGCTACACCTTC. Protein: CASSQDRIGQNSYGYTF.

V is TRBV24-1 and J is TRBJ2-1, with D perhaps matching TRBD2 (6 bases). The CDR3 is made up of 12 amino acids. Germline V lookup: CDR1 KGHDR, CDR2 SFDVKD. V shed 9 bases and J shed 9 bases, with 14 bases lying between them. CDR3 in amino acids: CATRLDSGEQFF. The CDR3 DNA reads TGTGCCACCCGACTAGACTCAGGTGAGCAGTTCTTC.

V and J are TRBV29-1 and TRBJ2-1, with TRBD2 as a possible D gene (5 bases). This CDR3 contains 16 residues. Germline V gene sequence: CDR1 SQVTM, CDR2 ANQGSEA. V was pared by 0 bases and J by 10 bases, with 22 bases between. DNA for the CDR3: TGCAGCGTTGAAGATGTGCTAGCTCCCTCCACAATGGAGCAGTTCTTC. Its translation: CSVEDVLAPSTMEQFF.

The V gene is TRBV27, the J gene TRBJ2-7; 9 bases are shared with TRBD2. The germline CDR1 and CDR2 sequences are MNHEY and SMNVEV (reference sequence). This CDR3 spans 14 amino acids. Trimming removed 2 bases from V and 3 bases from J; junction bases left unmatched: 2. In DNA, the CDR3 is TGTGCCAGCAGTTTAGTAGCGGGAGACTACGAGCAGTACTTC. Protein product: CASSLVAGDYEQYF.